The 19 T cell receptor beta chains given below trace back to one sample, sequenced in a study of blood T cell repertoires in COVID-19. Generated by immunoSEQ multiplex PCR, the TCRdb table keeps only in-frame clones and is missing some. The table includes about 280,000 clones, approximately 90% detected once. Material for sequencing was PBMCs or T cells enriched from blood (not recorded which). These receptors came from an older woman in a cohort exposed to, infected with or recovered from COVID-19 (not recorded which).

CDR3 in amino acids: CASSLARAGNSPLHF. The CDR3 DNA reads as TGTGCCAGCAGCTTGGCACGGGCGGGGAATTCACCCCTCCACTTT. The chain carries TRBV11-2 and TRBJ1-6, with D unresolved. Germline V gene data show CDR1 as SGHAT and CDR2 as FQNNGV. Trimming removed 3 bases at V and 7 bases at J, with 13 bases between. The CDR3 is 15 residues long.

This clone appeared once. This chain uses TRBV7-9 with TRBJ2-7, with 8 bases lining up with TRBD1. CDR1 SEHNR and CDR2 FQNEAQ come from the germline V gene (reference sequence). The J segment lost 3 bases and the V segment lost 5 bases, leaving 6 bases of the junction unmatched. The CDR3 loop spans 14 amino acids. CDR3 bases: TGTGCCAGCAGCAAGACAGGGGAAGGCTACGAGCAGTACTTC. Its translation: CASSKTGEGYEQYF.

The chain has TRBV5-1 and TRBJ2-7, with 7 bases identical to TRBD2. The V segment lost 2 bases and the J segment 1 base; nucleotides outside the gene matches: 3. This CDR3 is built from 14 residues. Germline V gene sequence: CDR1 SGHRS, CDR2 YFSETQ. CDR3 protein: CASSFGGVSYEQYF. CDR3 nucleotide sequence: TGCGCCAGCAGCTTTGGGGGGGTTTCCTACGAGCAGTACTTC. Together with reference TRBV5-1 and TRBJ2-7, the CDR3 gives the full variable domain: KAGVTQTPRYLIKTRGQQVTLSCSPISGHRSVSWYQQTPGQGLQFLFEYFSETQRNKGNFPGRFSGRQFSNSRSEMNVSTLELGDSALYLCASSFGGVSYEQYFGPGTRLTVT.

The CDR3 loop is CASSLYRGLDQPQHF. CDR3 nucleotide sequence: TGTGCCAGCAGTTTGTACAGGGGATTGGATCAGCCCCAGCATTTT. The V and J genes are TRBV28 and TRBJ1-5, with 7 bases identical to TRBD1. Looked up from germline, CDR1 is MDHEN and CDR2 is SYDVKM. The CDR3 sequence is 15 residues long. Trimming took 3 bases from V and 5 from J; bases not matched to a gene: 7. Full variable domain (outside the CDR3, taken from reference TRBV28 and TRBJ1-5): DVKVTQSSRYLVKRTGEKVFLECVQDMDHENMFWYRQDPGLGLRLIYFSYDVKMKEKGDIPEGYSVSREKKERFSLILESASTNQTSMYLCASSLYRGLDQPQHFGDGTRLSIL.

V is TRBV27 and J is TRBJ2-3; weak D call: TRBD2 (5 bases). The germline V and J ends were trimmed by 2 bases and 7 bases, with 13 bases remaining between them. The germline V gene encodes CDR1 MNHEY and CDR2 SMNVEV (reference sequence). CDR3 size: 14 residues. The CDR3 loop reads CASSLREGPHTQYF. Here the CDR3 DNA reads TGTGCCAGCAGTTTACGGGAAGGGCCTCATACGCAGTATTTT.

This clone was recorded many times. The CDR3 DNA follows: TGCGCCAGCAGCTTGACCCAGACAGGGGGGAATAGCGGGGAGCAGTTCTTC. Protein product: CASSLTQTGGNSGEQFF. The chain combines TRBV5-1 with TRBJ2-1, with 9 bases that match TRBD1. CDR1 is SGHRS and CDR2 is YFSETQ in the germline V gene. CDR3 size: 17 residues. V trimming: 1 base; J trimming: 10 bases; junction bases outside the gene matches: 15.

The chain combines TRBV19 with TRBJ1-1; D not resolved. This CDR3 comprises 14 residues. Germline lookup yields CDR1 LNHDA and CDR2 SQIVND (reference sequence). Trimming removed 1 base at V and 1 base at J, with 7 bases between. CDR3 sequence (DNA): TGTGCCAGTAGTATAGGGGCCAAGAACACTGAAGCTTTCTTT. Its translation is CASSIGAKNTEAFF.

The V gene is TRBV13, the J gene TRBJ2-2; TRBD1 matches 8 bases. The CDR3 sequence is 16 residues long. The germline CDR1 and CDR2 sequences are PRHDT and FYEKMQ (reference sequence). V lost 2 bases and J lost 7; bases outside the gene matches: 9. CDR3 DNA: TGTGCCAGCAGCTTAAGGCAGGGGGCGCGAATCGGGGAGCTGTTTTTT. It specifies CASSLRQGARIGELFF. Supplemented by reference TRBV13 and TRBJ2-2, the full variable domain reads AAGVIQSPRHLIKEKRETATLKCYPIPRHDTVYWYQQGPGQDPQFLISFYEKMQSDKGSIPDRFSAQQFSDYHSELNMSSLELGDSALYFCASSLRQGARIGELFFGEGSRLTVL.

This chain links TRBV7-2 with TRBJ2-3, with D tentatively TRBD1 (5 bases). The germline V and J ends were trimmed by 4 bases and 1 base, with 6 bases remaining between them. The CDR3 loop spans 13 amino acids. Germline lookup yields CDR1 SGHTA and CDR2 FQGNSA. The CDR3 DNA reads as TGTGCCAGCAGCTCACAGGGCACAGATACGCAGTATTTT. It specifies CASSSQGTDTQYF.

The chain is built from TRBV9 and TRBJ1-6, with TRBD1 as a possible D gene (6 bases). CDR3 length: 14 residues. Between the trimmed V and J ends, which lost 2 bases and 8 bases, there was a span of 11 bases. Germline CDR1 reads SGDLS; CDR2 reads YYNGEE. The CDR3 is CASSVDRLDSPLHF. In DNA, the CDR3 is TGTGCCAGCAGCGTTGACAGGCTCGATTCACCCCTCCACTTT.

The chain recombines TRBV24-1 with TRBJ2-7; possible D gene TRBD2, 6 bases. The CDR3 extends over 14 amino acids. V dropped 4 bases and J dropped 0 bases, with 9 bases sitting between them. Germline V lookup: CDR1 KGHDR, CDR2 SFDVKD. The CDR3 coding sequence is TGTGCCACCAGTGACGCGACTAGCTCCTACGAGCAGTACTTC. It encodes CATSDATSSYEQYF.

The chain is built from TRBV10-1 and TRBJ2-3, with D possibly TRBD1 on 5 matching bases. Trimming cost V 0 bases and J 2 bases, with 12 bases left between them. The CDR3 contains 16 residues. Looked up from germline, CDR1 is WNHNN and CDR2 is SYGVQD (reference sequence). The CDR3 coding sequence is TGCGCCAGCAGTGAGTCAGGAGCAGGGCTCACAGATACGCAGTATTTT. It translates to CASSESGAGLTDTQYF.

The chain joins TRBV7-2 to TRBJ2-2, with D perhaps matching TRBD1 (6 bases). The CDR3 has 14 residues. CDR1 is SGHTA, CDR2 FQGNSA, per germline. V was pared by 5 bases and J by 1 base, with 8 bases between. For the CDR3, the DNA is TGTGCCAGCAGCGAGGGACAGAACACCGGGGAGCTGTTTTTT. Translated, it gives CASSEGQNTGELFF.

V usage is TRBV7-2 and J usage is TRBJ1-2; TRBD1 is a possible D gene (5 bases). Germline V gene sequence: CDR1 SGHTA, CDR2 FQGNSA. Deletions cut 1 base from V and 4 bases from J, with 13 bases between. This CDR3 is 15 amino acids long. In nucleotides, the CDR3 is TGTGCCAGCAGCTTAGACCCCCAGGGAGGCTATGGCTACACCTTC. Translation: CASSLDPQGGYGYTF.

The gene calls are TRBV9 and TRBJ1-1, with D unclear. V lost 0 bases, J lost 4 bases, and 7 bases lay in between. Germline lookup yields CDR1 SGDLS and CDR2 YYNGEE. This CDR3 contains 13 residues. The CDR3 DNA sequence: TGTGCCAGCAGCGTAGAAAGCGGCACTGAAGCTTTCTTT. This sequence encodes CASSVESGTEAFF.

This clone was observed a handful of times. The CDR3 bases are TGCGCCAGCAGCCCCGGGACAGGGCGGGGCACTGAAGCTTTCTTT. Amino acids: CASSPGTGRGTEAFF. The gene calls are TRBV4-1 and TRBJ1-1; TRBD1 matches 9 bases. The CDR3 is 15 amino acids. The germline V gene encodes CDR1 MGHRA and CDR2 YSYEKL. V shed 4 bases, J shed 4 bases, and the junction held 7 bases outside the gene matches.

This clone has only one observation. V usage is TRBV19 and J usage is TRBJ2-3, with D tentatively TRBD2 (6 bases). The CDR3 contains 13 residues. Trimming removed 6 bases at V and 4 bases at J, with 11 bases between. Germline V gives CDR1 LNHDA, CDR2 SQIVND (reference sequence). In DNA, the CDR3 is TGTGCCAGTAGCGCCCGACTAGCAGATACGCAGTATTTT. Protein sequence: CASSARLADTQYF.

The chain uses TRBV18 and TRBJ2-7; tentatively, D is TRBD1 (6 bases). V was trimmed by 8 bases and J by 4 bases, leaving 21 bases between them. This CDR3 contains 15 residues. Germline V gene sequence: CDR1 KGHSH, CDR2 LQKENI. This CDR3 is CASASPPDSLYEQYF. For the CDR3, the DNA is TGTGCCAGCGCCTCCCCCCCGGACAGCCTTTACGAGCAGTACTTC.

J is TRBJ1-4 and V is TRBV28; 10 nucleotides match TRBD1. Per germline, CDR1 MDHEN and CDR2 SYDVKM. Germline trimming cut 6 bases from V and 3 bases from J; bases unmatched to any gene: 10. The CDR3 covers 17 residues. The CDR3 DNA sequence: TGTGCCAGCAGGCGCCCTCCCGGGACAGGGGCTAATGAAAAACTGTTTTTT. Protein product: CASRRPPGTGANEKLFF.